This TCR beta chain was retrieved from a study of PD-1 blockade in classical Hodgkin lymphoma. Regarding the study as a whole: Some patients started nivolumab under 1 year after ASCT, and they were excluded.

Profiling relied on immunoSEQ multiplex PCR, and the TCRdb table lists in-frame clones only, not all of them. The sample includes around 96,000 clones, around four fifths of them seen just once. Every patient was affected by relapse after autologous stem cell transplantation, while exposure to brentuximab vedotin was not uniform. V was trimmed by 4 bases and J by 3 bases, leaving 18 bases between them. Germline lookup yields CDR1 MDHEN and CDR2 SYDVKM. The CDR3 consists of 17 residues. With respect to this clone: Its specificity is unknown.

V and J are TRBV28 and TRBJ2-2; D possibly corresponds to TRBD2 (7 bases). The source is a human donor with classical Hodgkin lymphoma. Specimen: peripheral blood mononuclear cells (PBMCs), collected at baseline. The CDR3 here is CASSSHPGGRDTGELFF. CDR3 nucleotides: TGTGCCAGCAGTTCCCACCCCGGGGGGCGTGACACCGGGGAGCTGTTTTTT. The variable domain in full, completed from reference TRBV28 and TRBJ2-2, reads DVKVTQSSRYLVKRTGEKVFLECVQDMDHENMFWYRQDPGLGLRLIYFSYDVKMKEKGDIPEGYSVSREKKERFSLILESASTNQTSMYLCASSSHPGGRDTGELFFGEGSRLTVL.